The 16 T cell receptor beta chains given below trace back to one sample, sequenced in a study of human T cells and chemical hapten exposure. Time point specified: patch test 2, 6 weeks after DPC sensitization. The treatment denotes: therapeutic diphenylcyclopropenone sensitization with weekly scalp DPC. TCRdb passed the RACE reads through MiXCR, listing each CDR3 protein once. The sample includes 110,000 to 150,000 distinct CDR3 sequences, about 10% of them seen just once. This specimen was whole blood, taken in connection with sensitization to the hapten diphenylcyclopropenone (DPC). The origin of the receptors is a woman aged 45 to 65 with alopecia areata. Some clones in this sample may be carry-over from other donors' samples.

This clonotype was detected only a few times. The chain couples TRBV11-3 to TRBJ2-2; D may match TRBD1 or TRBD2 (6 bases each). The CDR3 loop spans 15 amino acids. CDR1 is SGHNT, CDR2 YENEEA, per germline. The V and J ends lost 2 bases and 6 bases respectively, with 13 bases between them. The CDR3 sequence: CASSLSGAEAGELFF. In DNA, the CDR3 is TGTGCCAGCAGCTTATCGGGGGCGGAGGCCGGGGAGCTGTTTTTT.

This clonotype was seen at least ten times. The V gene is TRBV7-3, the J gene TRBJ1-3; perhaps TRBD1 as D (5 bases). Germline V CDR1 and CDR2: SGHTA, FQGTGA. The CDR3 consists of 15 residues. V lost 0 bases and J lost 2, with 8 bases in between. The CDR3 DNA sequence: TGTGCCAGCAGCTTAACTCCAGGGCCTGGAAACACCATATATTTT. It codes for CASSLTPGPGNTIYF. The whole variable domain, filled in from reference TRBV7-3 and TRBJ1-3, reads GAGVSQTPSNKVTEKGKYVELRCDPISGHTALYWYRQSLGQGPEFLIYFQGTGAADDSGLPNDRFFAVRPEGSVSTLKIQRTERGDSAVYLCASSLTPGPGNTIYFGEGSWLTVV.

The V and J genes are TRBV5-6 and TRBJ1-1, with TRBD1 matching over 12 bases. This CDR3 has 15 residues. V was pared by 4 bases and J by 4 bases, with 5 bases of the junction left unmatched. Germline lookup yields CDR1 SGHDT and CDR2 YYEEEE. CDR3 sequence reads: CASSPGQGAVTEAFF. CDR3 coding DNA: TGTGCCAGCAGCCCGGGACAGGGGGCCGTCACTGAAGCTTTCTTT. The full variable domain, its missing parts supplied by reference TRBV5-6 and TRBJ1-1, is DAGVTQSPTHLIKTRGQQVTLRCSPKSGHDTVSWYQQALGQGPQFIFQYYEEEERQRGNFPDRFSGHQFPNYSSELNVNALLLGDSALYLCASSPGQGAVTEAFFGQGTRLTVV.

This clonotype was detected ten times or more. CDR3 sequence (DNA): TGTGCCAGCAGCTTACGAAGTAGCACGTACGAGCAGTACTTC. Amino acids: CASSLRSSTYEQYF. The V and J genes are TRBV11-2 and TRBJ2-7; D ambiguous. The ends were cut back, 2 bases at V and 4 bases at J, with 12 bases in the middle. This CDR3 spans 14 amino acids. CDR1 is SGHAT and CDR2 is FQNNGV in the germline V gene.

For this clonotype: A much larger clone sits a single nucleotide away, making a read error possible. The CDR3 region is CASSWYGRNQPQHF. The CDR3 coding sequence is TGTGCCAGCAGTTGGTACGGGCGAAATCAGCCCCAGCATTTT. The chain is built from TRBV25-1 and TRBJ1-5; unclear D gene. V was cut by 5 bases and J by 4 bases, with 12 bases left in between. This CDR3 comprises 14 residues. Per germline, CDR1 MGHDK and CDR2 SYGVNS.

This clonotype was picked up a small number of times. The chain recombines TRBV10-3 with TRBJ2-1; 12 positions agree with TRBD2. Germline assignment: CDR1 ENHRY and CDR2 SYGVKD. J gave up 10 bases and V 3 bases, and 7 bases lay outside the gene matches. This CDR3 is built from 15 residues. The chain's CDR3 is CAISEGLAGSSEQFF. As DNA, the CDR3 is TGTGCCATCAGTGAAGGACTAGCGGGAAGTTCCGAGCAGTTCTTC.

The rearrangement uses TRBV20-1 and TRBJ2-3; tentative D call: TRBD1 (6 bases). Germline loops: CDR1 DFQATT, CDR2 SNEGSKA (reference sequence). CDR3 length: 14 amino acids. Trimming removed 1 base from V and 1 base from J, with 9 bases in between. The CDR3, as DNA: TGCAGTGCTAGAGGAGGGGGAGGCACAGATACGCAGTATTTT. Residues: CSARGGGGTDTQYF.

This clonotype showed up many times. This CDR3 is CASSPEAAGFYNEQFF. DNA of the CDR3: TGTGCCAGCTCACCCGAGGCAGCGGGATTCTACAATGAGCAGTTCTTC. The V gene is TRBV18, the J gene TRBJ2-1, with TRBD2 matching 7 bases. V dropped 3 bases and J dropped 3; count of bases not matched to a gene: 8. This CDR3 contains 16 residues. CDR1 is KGHSH and CDR2 is LQKENI in the germline V gene.

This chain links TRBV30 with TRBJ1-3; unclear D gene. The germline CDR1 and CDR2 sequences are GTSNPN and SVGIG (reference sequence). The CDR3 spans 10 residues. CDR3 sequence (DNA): TGTGCTGGATCAAGAAACACCATATATTTT. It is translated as CAGSRNTIYF.

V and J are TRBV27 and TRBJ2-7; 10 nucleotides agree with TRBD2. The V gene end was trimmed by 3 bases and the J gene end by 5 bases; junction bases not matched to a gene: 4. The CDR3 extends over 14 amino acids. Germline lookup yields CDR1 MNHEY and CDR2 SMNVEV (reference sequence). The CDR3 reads CASSFGGLANEQYF. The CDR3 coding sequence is TGTGCCAGCAGTTTCGGGGGACTAGCGAACGAGCAGTACTTC.

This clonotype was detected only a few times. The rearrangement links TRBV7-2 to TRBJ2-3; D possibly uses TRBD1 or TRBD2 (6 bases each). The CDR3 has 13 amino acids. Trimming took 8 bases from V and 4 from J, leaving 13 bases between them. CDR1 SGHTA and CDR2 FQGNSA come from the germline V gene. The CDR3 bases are TGTGCCAGCGGGGACGGGGGCTCAGATACGCAGTATTTT. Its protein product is CASGDGGSDTQYF. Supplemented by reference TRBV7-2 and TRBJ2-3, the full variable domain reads GAGVSQSPSNKVTEKGKDVELRCDPISGHTALYWYRQSLGQGLEFLIYFQGNSAPDKSGLPSDRFSAERTGGSVSTLTIQRTQQEDSAVYLCASGDGGSDTQYFGPGTRLTVL.

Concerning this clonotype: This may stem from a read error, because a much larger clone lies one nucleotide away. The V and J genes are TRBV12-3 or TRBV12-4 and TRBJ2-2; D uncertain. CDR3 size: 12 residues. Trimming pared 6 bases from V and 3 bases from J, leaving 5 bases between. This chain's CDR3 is CASRVYTGELFF. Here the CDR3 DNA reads TGTGCCAGCAGAGTGTACACCGGGGAGCTGTTTTTT.

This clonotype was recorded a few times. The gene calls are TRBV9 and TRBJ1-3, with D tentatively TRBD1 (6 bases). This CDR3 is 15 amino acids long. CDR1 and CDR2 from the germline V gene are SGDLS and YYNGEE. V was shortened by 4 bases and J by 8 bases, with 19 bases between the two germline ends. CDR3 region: CASSLLQGTPDTIYF. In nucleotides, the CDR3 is TGTGCCAGCAGCTTATTACAGGGAACCCCGGACACCATATATTTT.

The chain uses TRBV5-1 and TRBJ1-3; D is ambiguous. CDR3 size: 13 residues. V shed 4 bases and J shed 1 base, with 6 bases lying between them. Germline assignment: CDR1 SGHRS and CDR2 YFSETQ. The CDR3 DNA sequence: TGCGCCAGCAGCCTCCAGTCTGGAAACACCATATATTTT. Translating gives CASSLQSGNTIYF.

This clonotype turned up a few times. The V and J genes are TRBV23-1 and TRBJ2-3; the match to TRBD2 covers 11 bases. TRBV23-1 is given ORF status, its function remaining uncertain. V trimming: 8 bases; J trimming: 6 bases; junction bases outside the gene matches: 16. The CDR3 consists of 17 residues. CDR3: CASPPLAGGRCSDTQYF. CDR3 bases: TGCGCCAGCCCCCCCCTAGCGGGAGGCCGTTGTTCGGATACGCAGTATTTT.

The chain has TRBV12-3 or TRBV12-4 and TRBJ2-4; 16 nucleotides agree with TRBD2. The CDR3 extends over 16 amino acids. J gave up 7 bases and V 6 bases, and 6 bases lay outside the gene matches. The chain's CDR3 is CASSGTSGRGGNIQYF. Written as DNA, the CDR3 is TGTGCCAGCAGCGGGACTAGCGGGAGGGGAGGGAACATTCAGTACTTC.